One and the same sample provided the 22 T cell receptor beta chains below, sequenced in a study of blood T cell repertoires in COVID-19. Generated by immunoSEQ multiplex PCR, the TCRdb table keeps only in-frame clones and is missing some. The table has approximately 500,000 clones, approximately 89% seen once. Sequencing was performed on peripheral blood. The receptors shown here come from a young man with COVID-19, enrolled during active disease.

This chain connects TRBV18 to TRBJ1-1, with 8 bases that match TRBD1. V was pared by 2 bases and J by 4 bases, with 6 bases of the junction left unmatched. The length of the CDR3 is 15 residues. Germline assignment: CDR1 KGHSH and CDR2 LQKENI. CDR3 amino acids: CASSPDRTGSTEAFF. The CDR3 nucleotides are TGTGCCAGCTCACCAGATAGGACAGGGAGCACTGAAGCTTTCTTT.

The V and J genes are TRBV6-5 and TRBJ2-3; TRBD2 might be the D (5 bases). V lost 7 bases and J lost 0, with 14 bases in between. The CDR3 covers 15 residues. CDR1 and CDR2 from the germline V gene are MNHEY and SVGAGI. CDR3 sequence: CASTLDPSSTDTQYF. DNA of the CDR3: TGTGCCAGCACACTAGACCCTTCTAGCACAGATACGCAGTATTTT.

The chain recombines TRBV7-9 with TRBJ2-1, with D perhaps TRBD2 (5 bases). Deletions cut 5 bases from V and 1 base from J, with 18 bases between. This CDR3 is 17 amino acids long. Germline V gene data show CDR1 as SEHNR and CDR2 as FQNEAQ (reference sequence). The CDR3 nucleotides read TGTGCCAGCAGCGATTTAGCGCGTACCTCTTCCTACAATGAGCAGTTCTTC. Translated: CASSDLARTSSYNEQFF.

The chain employs TRBV19 and TRBJ1-5; 10 bases are a match to TRBD1. The germline V gene encodes CDR1 LNHDA and CDR2 SQIVND (reference sequence). The CDR3 covers 15 residues. V shed 2 bases and J 4 bases; nucleotides not matched to a gene: 2. The CDR3 coding sequence is TGTGCCAGTAGTATAAGGGACAGGGGAAATCAGCCCCAGCATTTT. Its protein is CASSIRDRGNQPQHF. Full variable domain (outside the CDR3, taken from reference TRBV19 and TRBJ1-5): DGGITQSPKYLFRKEGQNVTLSCEQNLNHDAMYWYRQDPGQGLRLIYYSQIVNDFQKGDIAEGYSVSREKKESFPLTVTSAQKNPTAFYLCASSIRDRGNQPQHFGDGTRLSIL.

The genes are TRBV25-1 and TRBJ2-7, with 12 positions matching TRBD2. Germline V gene data show CDR1 as MGHDK and CDR2 as SYGVNS. The CDR3 has 15 residues. J gave up 6 bases and V 4 bases, and 7 bases lay outside the gene matches. CDR3 nucleotides: TGTGCCAGCAGTGGAAGACTAGCGGGAGCTAGCGAGCAGTACTTC. It codes for CASSGRLAGASEQYF.

The genes are TRBV3-1 (or the pseudogene TRBV3-2) and TRBJ2-1; tentatively, D is TRBD1 (6 bases). Trimming cost V 4 bases and J 3 bases, with 16 bases left between them. In germline, CDR1 is LGHDT, CDR2 YNNKEL (reference sequence). The length of the CDR3 is 16 residues. This CDR3 reads CASSPRTAIDYNEQFF. CDR3 nucleotides: TGTGCCAGCAGCCCGAGGACAGCAATCGACTACAATGAGCAGTTCTTC.

The rearrangement uses TRBV15 and TRBJ1-4; tentatively, D is TRBD1 (6 bases). Trimming removed 2 bases at V and 4 bases at J, with 14 bases between. There are 16 residues in the CDR3. Germline V gene sequence: CDR1 LNHNV, CDR2 YYDKDF (reference sequence). The CDR3 coding sequence is TGTGCCACCAGCAGAAGTAGGGGGTTAATTAATGAAAAACTGTTTTTT. It translates to CATSRSRGLINEKLFF. The complete variable domain, with remaining parts taken from reference TRBV15 and TRBJ1-4, reads DAMVIQNPRYQVTQFGKPVTLSCSQTLNHNVMYWYQQKSSQAPKLLFHYYDKDFNNEADTPDNFQSRRPNTSFCFLDIRSPGLGDTAMYLCATSRSRGLINEKLFFGSGTQLSVL.

J is TRBJ1-1 and V is TRBV19, with a weak D call TRBD1 (5 bases). The CDR3 is made up of 14 amino acids. Trimming took off 10 bases at V and 0 bases at J, with 15 bases between the two ends. Germline lookup yields CDR1 LNHDA and CDR2 SQIVND (reference sequence). DNA of the CDR3: TGTGCCACCCCACTGGGGCCGATGAACACTGAAGCTTTCTTT. Residues: CATPLGPMNTEAFF. The whole variable domain, filled in from reference TRBV19 and TRBJ1-1, reads DGGITQSPKYLFRKEGQNVTLSCEQNLNHDAMYWYRQDPGQGLRLIYYSQIVNDFQKGDIAEGYSVSREKKESFPLTVTSAQKNPTAFYLCATPLGPMNTEAFFGQGTRLTVV.

This chain connects TRBV19 to TRBJ2-7, with D perhaps matching TRBD1 (6 bases). Trimming removed 2 bases from V and 1 base from J, with 9 bases in between. The CDR3 sequence is 14 residues long. Looked up from germline, CDR1 is LNHDA and CDR2 is SQIVND (reference sequence). CDR3 sequence (DNA): TGTGCCAGTAGTATAATAGGGGGTTCCTACGAGCAGTACTTC. Amino acids: CASSIIGGSYEQYF.

The rearrangement joins TRBV6-5 to TRBJ1-1, with D possibly being TRBD1 (6 bases). Germline V gene sequence: CDR1 MNHEY, CDR2 SVGAGI. V was trimmed by 0 bases and J by 1 base, leaving 9 bases between them. The CDR3 has 15 residues. The CDR3 here is CASSYSRQANTEAFF. The CDR3 DNA reads TGTGCCAGCAGTTACTCTCGACAGGCGAACACTGAAGCTTTCTTT.

The V gene is TRBV15, the J gene TRBJ1-2, with TRBD1 as a possible D gene (5 bases). In germline, CDR1 is LNHNV, CDR2 YYDKDF (reference sequence). This CDR3 is 12 amino acids long. The germline V and J ends were trimmed by 3 bases and 4 bases, with 6 bases remaining between them. The CDR3 DNA reads TGTGCCACCAGCAGTACAGGCTATGGCTACACCTTC. Its protein is CATSSTGYGYTF.

The chain links TRBV19 to TRBJ1-2; no reliable D call. Per the germline V gene, CDR1 is LNHDA and CDR2 is SQIVND (reference sequence). This CDR3 has 12 amino acids. With 1 base removed from V and 4 bases from J, the gap between germline ends came to 4 bases. DNA of the CDR3: TGTGCCAGTAGTATAGTCGGCTATGGCTACACCTTC. Translation gives CASSIVGYGYTF.

The chain couples TRBV5-1 to TRBJ1-1; 7 bases are shared with TRBD1. Trimming removed 0 bases from V and 1 base from J; junction bases left unmatched: 3. Germline CDR1 reads SGHRS; CDR2 reads YFSETQ. The CDR3 consists of 15 residues. CDR3 nucleotide sequence: TGCGCCAGCAGCTTGGTTGGGACAGCGAACACTGAAGCTTTCTTT. Protein: CASSLVGTANTEAFF.

This sequence joins TRBV19 and TRBJ1-4; D unresolved. V was cut by 7 bases and J by 5 bases, with 14 bases left in between. This CDR3 is built from 14 residues. Germline values: CDR1 LNHDA, CDR2 SQIVND (reference sequence). CDR3 protein: CASTLAVGNEKLFF. Here the CDR3 DNA reads TGTGCCAGTACGTTAGCGGTGGGCAATGAAAAACTGTTTTTT.

The rearrangement links TRBV3-1 (or the pseudogene TRBV3-2) to TRBJ2-5, with D perhaps TRBD1 (5 bases). Trimming stripped 1 base from V and 5 bases from J, with 11 bases between. The CDR3 runs 14 residues. In germline, CDR1 is LGHDT, CDR2 YNNKEL (reference sequence). The DNA for the CDR3 is TGTGCCAGCAGCCAAGGGACACCAGCGGAGACCCAGTACTTC. This codes for CASSQGTPAETQYF.

The chain is built from TRBV2 and TRBJ2-5, with a possible D match to TRBD1 (6 bases). The CDR3 loop spans 13 amino acids. Germline V gene data show CDR1 as SNHLY and CDR2 as FYNNEI. V was pared by 7 bases and J by 1 base, with 10 bases between. DNA of the CDR3: TGTGCCAGCACTAGGACAGTCCAAGAGACCCAGTACTTC. Residues: CASTRTVQETQYF. Supplemented by reference TRBV2 and TRBJ2-5, the full variable domain reads EPEVTQTPSHQVTQMGQEVILRCVPISNHLYFYWYRQILGQKVEFLVSFYNNEISEKSEIFDDQFSVERPDGSNFTLKIRSTKLEDSAMYFCASTRTVQETQYFGPGTRLLVL.

The chain is built from TRBV5-1 and TRBJ2-7; TRBD1 agrees at 9 bases. This CDR3 contains 14 residues. The germline gives CDR1 SGHRS, CDR2 YFSETQ. The ends lost 3 bases at V and 5 bases at J; junction bases unmatched: 6. The CDR3 here is CASSYRGLRDEQYF. CDR3 nucleotide sequence: TGCGCCAGCAGCTACAGGGGGCTGAGGGACGAGCAGTACTTC. Based on the CDR3 plus reference TRBV5-1 and TRBJ2-7, the full variable domain is KAGVTQTPRYLIKTRGQQVTLSCSPISGHRSVSWYQQTPGQGLQFLFEYFSETQRNKGNFPGRFSGRQFSNSRSEMNVSTLELGDSALYLCASSYRGLRDEQYFGPGTRLTVT.

The V gene is TRBV5-6, the J gene TRBJ2-1, with unresolved D. V lost 4 bases and J 0 bases, leaving 11 bases between the germline ends. Looked up from germline, CDR1 is SGHDT and CDR2 is YYEEEE. The CDR3 consists of 15 residues. The CDR3 sequence is CASSLRHLSYNEQFF. Here the CDR3 DNA reads TGTGCCAGCAGCCTTAGACACCTCTCCTACAATGAGCAGTTCTTC.

The genes are TRBV5-1 and TRBJ2-7; maybe TRBD2 (6 bases). Germline loops: CDR1 SGHRS, CDR2 YFSETQ. Deletions cut 4 bases from V and 3 bases from J, with 8 bases between. The CDR3 runs 12 residues. CDR3 DNA: TGCGCCAGCAGCATTAGCGGCTACGAGCAGTACTTC. It encodes CASSISGYEQYF. The variable domain in full, completed from reference TRBV5-1 and TRBJ2-7, reads KAGVTQTPRYLIKTRGQQVTLSCSPISGHRSVSWYQQTPGQGLQFLFEYFSETQRNKGNFPGRFSGRQFSNSRSEMNVSTLELGDSALYLCASSISGYEQYFGPGTRLTVT.

The chain has TRBV19 and TRBJ1-6; TRBD1 matches 9 bases. Unmatched junction bases numbered 8, after V lost 6 bases and J lost 8 bases. The germline V gene encodes CDR1 LNHDA and CDR2 SQIVND (reference sequence). This CDR3 has 15 residues. CDR3 nucleotides: TGTGCCAGTAGACGTTTGACAGGGGGGGATTCACCCCTCCACTTT. Translation gives CASRRLTGGDSPLHF.

This chain uses TRBV7-8 with TRBJ2-3; a possible D gene is TRBD2 (6 bases). Trimming left V 4 bases short and J 2 bases short, with 13 bases between. Germline lookup yields CDR1 SGHVS and CDR2 FQNEAQ. The CDR3 is made up of 15 amino acids. The CDR3 sequence is CASSWGDQHTDTQYF. The CDR3 coding sequence is TGTGCCAGCAGCTGGGGGGACCAACACACAGATACGCAGTATTTT. The variable domain in full, with the rest retrieved from reference TRBV7-8 and TRBJ2-3, is GAGVSQSPRYKVAKRGQDVALRCDPISGHVSLFWYQQALGQGPEFLTYFQNEAQLDKSGLPSDRFFAERPEGSVSTLKIQRTQQEDSAVYLCASSWGDQHTDTQYFGPGTRLTVL.

The chain has TRBV10-3 and TRBJ1-3; D is unclear. The V gene's germline CDR1 is ENHRY and CDR2 SYGVKD. Trimming shortened V by 4 bases and J by 3 bases, and 13 bases separated the two germline ends. This CDR3 comprises 15 residues. The CDR3 is CAISGVGSGGNTIYF. For the CDR3, the DNA is TGTGCCATCAGTGGAGTAGGTTCAGGTGGAAACACCATATATTTT.